This is a list of T cell receptor beta chains from one sample in a study of cytomegalovirus exposure and HLA in healthy donors. Measured with immunoSEQ multiplex PCR; TCRdb has only the in-frame clones, and not every one. The data hold over 150,000 clones, with around four fifths observed a single time. The sequenced sample was PBMCs. The receptors stem from a woman in her sixties or seventies in good health and CMV-seropositive. The CDR3 runs from the conserved cysteine through the conserved F or W. A D gene is named only where the DNA matches it firmly. Some rows have no size entry. The others give once, few or many, or a class for an expanded clone.

CDR3: CASSPRGGVIMTAYEQYF; DNA: TGTGCCAGCAGCCCCCGGGGGGGGGTAATTATGACGGCCTACGAGCAGTACTTC; size: NA; length: 18; J: TRBJ2-7; D: TRBD2; V: TRBV5-6
CDR3: CASSLGHRSNEQYF; DNA: TGTGCCAGCAGCTTGGGCCACAGAAGTAACGAGCAGTACTTC; size: NA; length: 14; J: TRBJ2-7; D: NA; V: TRBV11-1
CDR3: CASSLAGTGGYGYTF; DNA: TGCGCCAGCAGCCTCGCCGGGACAGGGGGCTATGGCTACACCTTC; size: NA; length: 15; J: TRBJ1-2; D: TRBD1; V: TRBV5-1
CDR3: CASIRTGVIGEQFF; DNA: TGTGCCAGCATTCGGACAGGGGTAATAGGTGAGCAGTTCTTC; size: NA; length: 14; J: TRBJ2-1; D: TRBD1; V: TRBV5-6
CDR3: CASSLFRDTANYGYTF; DNA: TGTGCCAGCAGCTTGTTTCGGGACACCGCTAACTATGGCTACACCTTC; size: NA; length: 16; J: TRBJ1-2; D: NA; V: TRBV5-6
CDR3: CASITGTGGQPQHF; DNA: TGTGCCAGCATCACCGGGACAGGGGGTCAGCCCCAGCATTTT; size: few; length: 14; J: TRBJ1-5; D: TRBD1; V: TRBV28
CDR3: CASSSASGSSYNEQFF; DNA: TGTGCCAGCAGCTCAGCTAGCGGTAGCTCCTACAATGAGCAGTTCTTC; size: NA; length: 16; J: TRBJ2-1; D: TRBD2; V: TRBV7-2
CDR3: CASSLSWSGVETQYF; DNA: TGCGCCAGCAGCCTTAGTTGGTCGGGAGTAGAGACCCAGTACTTC; size: once; length: 15; J: TRBJ2-5; D: NA; V: TRBV6-1
CDR3: CASSHDRAPGANGLTF; DNA: TGTGCCAGCAGTCACGACAGGGCCCCTGGGGCCAACGGCCTGACTTTC; size: once; length: 16; J: TRBJ2-6; D: TRBD1; V: TRBV6-6
CDR3: CASRPRSPAATGTEAFF; DNA: TGTGCCAGCAGACCGCGCTCCCCCGCCGCAACAGGGACTGAAGCTTTCTTT; size: NA; length: 17; J: TRBJ1-1; D: NA; V: TRBV7-9
CDR3: CASRGSGGSYEQYF; DNA: TGTGCATCCCGGGGCAGCGGGGGCTCCTACGAGCAGTACTTC; size: NA; length: 14; J: TRBJ2-7; D: TRBD2; V: TRBV10-3
CDR3: CASSPGQGRTGNTIYF; DNA: TGTGCCAGCAGCCCCGGACAGGGGAGAACTGGAAACACCATATATTTT; size: once; length: 16; J: TRBJ1-3; D: TRBD1; V: TRBV5-4
CDR3: CASSSYSYEQYF; DNA: TGTGCCAGCAGTTCGTACAGCTACGAGCAGTACTTC; size: NA; length: 12; J: TRBJ2-7; D: NA; V: TRBV28